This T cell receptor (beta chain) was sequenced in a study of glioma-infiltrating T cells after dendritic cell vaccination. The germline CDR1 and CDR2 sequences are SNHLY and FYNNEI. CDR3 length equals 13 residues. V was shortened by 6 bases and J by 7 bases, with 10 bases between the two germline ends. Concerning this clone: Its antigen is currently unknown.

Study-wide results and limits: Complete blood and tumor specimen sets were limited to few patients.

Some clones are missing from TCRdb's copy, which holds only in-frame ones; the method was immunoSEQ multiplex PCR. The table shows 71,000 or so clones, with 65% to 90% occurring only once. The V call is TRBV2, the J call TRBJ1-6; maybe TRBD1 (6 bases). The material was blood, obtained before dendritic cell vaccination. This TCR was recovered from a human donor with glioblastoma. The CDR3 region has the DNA TGTGCCAGCAGGGAAACAGGGAATTCACCCCTCCACTTT. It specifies CASRETGNSPLHF.